A few counts support the clone carrying this T cell receptor (beta chain). This specimen belongs to a study of blood T cell repertoires in COVID-19. Whole-study context: From T cells, B-cell-depleted T cells, or PBMCs came the material, which was cDNA or gDNA.

In the original workflow: Scientists estimated how many nucleated cells there were by amplifying reference gene primers. Measured with immunoSEQ multiplex PCR; TCRdb has only the in-frame clones, and not every one. Clonal size and the V and J genes are those of that table, whereas D and trimming came from the DNA. The repertoire holds roughly 230,000 clones, 80% to 85% seen once, with about 4.4% in the top ten. This receptor was taken from a man aged 45-60 years with active or convalescent COVID-19. Sample: peripheral blood.

This chain's CDR3 is CASSFRGTGEGREQYF. In DNA form, the CDR3 reads TGTGCCAGCAGCTTTCGAGGGACAGGGGAAGGGCGCGAGCAGTACTTC. The chain joins TRBV3-1 (or the pseudogene TRBV3-2) to TRBJ2-7; TRBD1 aligns across 10 bases. This CDR3 comprises 16 residues. CDR1 is LGHDT and CDR2 is YNNKEL in the germline V gene (reference sequence). V shed 5 bases and J 6 bases; nucleotides not matched to a gene: 13.